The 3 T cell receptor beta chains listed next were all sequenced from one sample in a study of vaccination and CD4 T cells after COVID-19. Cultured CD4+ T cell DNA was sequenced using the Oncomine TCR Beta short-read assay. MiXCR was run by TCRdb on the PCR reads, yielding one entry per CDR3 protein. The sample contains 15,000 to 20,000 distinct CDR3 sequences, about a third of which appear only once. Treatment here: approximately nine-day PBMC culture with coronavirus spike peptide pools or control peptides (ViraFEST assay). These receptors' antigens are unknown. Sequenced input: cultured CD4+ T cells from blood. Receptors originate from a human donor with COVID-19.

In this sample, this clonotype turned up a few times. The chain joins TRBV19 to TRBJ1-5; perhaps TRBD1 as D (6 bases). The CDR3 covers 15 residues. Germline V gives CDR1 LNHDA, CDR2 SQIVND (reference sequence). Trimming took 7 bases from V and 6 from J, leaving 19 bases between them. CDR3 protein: CASTLVKGDLQPQHF. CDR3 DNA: TGTGCCAGTACCCTCGTCAAGGGGGATCTTCAGCCCCAGCATTTT.

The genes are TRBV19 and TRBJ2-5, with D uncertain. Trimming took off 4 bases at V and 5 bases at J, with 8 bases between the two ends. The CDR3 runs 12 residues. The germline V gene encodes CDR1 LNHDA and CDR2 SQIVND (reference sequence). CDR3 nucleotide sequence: TGTGCCAGTAGTAAAGGATGGGAGACCCAGTACTTC. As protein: CASSKGWETQYF.

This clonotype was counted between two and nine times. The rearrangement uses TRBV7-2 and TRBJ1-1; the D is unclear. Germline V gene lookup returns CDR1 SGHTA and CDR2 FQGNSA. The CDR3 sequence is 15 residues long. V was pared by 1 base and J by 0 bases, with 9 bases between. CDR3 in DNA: TGTGCCAGCAGCTTAGTTTCGGGTATGAACACTGAAGCTTTCTTT. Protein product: CASSLVSGMNTEAFF. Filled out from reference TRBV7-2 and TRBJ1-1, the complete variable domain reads GAGVSQSPSNKVTEKGKDVELRCDPISGHTALYWYRQSLGQGLEFLIYFQGNSAPDKSGLPSDRFSAERTGGSVSTLTIQRTQQEDSAVYLCASSLVSGMNTEAFFGQGTRLTVV.